This T cell receptor beta chain was identified during a study of lymphopenia after photon versus proton radiotherapy. Overall study findings and caveats: In patients who died, overall survival fell as post-nadir TCR diversity dropped more. Under photons, naive T cells and diversity fell while effector/memory populations rose.

Sequencing was performed with immunoSEQ multiplex PCR; in TCRdb, only in-frame clones are kept and a portion is missing. This table has tens of thousands of clones, over 80% appearing once. With 4 bases removed from V and 6 bases from J, the gap between germline ends came to 21 bases. CDR3 length: 16 amino acids. The germline V gene has CDR1 SEHNR and CDR2 FQNEAQ (reference sequence). Of note for this clone: Its antigen remains unknown.

The receptor was derived from an elderly man with esophageal cancer. The chain is built from TRBV7-9 and TRBJ1-2; D possibly corresponds to TRBD1 (5 bases). The material sequenced was peripheral blood, taken from a patient treated with proton-based radiotherapy. CDR3 DNA: TGTGCCAGCAGCTCAACCGGGACGGCCTCGGTGCATGGCTACACCTTC. The encoded protein is CASSSTGTASVHGYTF.